The 30 T cell receptor beta chains in this list originate from one sample, sequenced in a study of T cell responses to AZD1222 COVID-19 vaccine (dated by TCRdb to 2020 to 2022). The library was generated by the immunoSEQ multiplex PCR assay. TCRdb holds this immuneACCESS table with in-frame rearrangements only. Some clones are missing; in checked studies, unresolved V genes explain under half, and the rest has no known cause. The sample table records about 110,000 clones; roughly nine tenths of these occur just once. 3.2% of the sample comes from the top ten. What the time point label conveys for this sample: baseline before first vaccination. Sequencing was performed on peripheral blood, taken on day 0 of AZD1222 vaccination. The receptors were gathered from an adult in good health.

V is TRBV5-1 and J is TRBJ2-1; a possible D gene is TRBD2 (5 bases). The ends were cut back, 1 base at V and 3 bases at J, with 17 bases in the middle. CDR1 is SGHRS and CDR2 is YFSETQ in the germline V gene. This CDR3 is 17 amino acids long. In DNA, the CDR3 is TGCGCCAGCAGCTTGAGTGGAGGAGCGGCCGTCTACAATGAGCAGTTCTTC. Its translation is CASSLSGGAAVYNEQFF.

This clone occurred once. The V call is TRBV11-3, the J call TRBJ1-5, with 7 bases lining up with TRBD1. The V segment lost 5 bases and the J segment 4 bases; nucleotides outside the gene matches: 5. The CDR3 covers 14 residues. Germline V gives CDR1 SGHNT, CDR2 YENEEA. The CDR3 loop reads CASSPRQGNQPQHF. In DNA, the CDR3 is TGTGCCAGCAGCCCTCGACAGGGAAATCAGCCCCAGCATTTT.

The rearrangement joins TRBV7-3 to TRBJ2-1; D may be TRBD1 (6 bases). Germline lookup yields CDR1 SGHTA and CDR2 FQGTGA. V lost 4 bases and J lost 1, with 14 bases in between. This CDR3 spans 16 amino acids. CDR3 nucleotides: TGTGCCAGCAGCTCCCTAATAGGGGGTTCCTACAATGAGCAGTTCTTC. Translated, it gives CASSSLIGGSYNEQFF.

The chain couples TRBV6-1 to TRBJ1-4; D call uncertain. The CDR3 sequence is 14 residues long. V was shortened by 3 bases and J by 8 bases, with 13 bases between the two germline ends. Germline CDR1 reads MNHNS; CDR2 reads SASEGT. The CDR3 loop is CASSDAGRGEKLFF. The CDR3 DNA reads as TGTGCCAGCAGTGACGCCGGACGCGGAGAAAAACTGTTTTTT.

V is TRBV5-1 and J is TRBJ1-2; D unresolved. Germline-derived CDR1 and CDR2 are SGHRS and YFSETQ. This CDR3 contains 14 residues. Between the trimmed V and J ends, which lost 0 bases and 8 bases, there was a span of 14 bases. CDR3 sequence reads: CASSLGAGREGYTF. The CDR3 DNA follows: TGCGCCAGCAGCTTGGGCGCTGGCCGGGAGGGCTACACCTTC. The full variable domain, completed using reference TRBV5-1 and TRBJ1-2, is KAGVTQTPRYLIKTRGQQVTLSCSPISGHRSVSWYQQTPGQGLQFLFEYFSETQRNKGNFPGRFSGRQFSNSRSEMNVSTLELGDSALYLCASSLGAGREGYTFGSGTRLTVV.

In this sample, this clone turned up once. The chain joins TRBV18 to TRBJ2-3; D perhaps matches TRBD1 (5 bases). The CDR3 extends over 15 amino acids. Germline assignment: CDR1 KGHSH and CDR2 LQKENI. V dropped 3 bases and J dropped 0 bases, with 10 bases sitting between them. CDR3: CASSPWTSSTDTQYF. The CDR3 DNA reads TGTGCCAGCTCACCGTGGACATCAAGCACAGATACGCAGTATTTT.

The CDR3 protein is CASSYSVVGGNTGELFF. The CDR3 nucleotides are TGTGCCAGCAGCTATTCCGTAGTTGGGGGGAACACCGGGGAGCTGTTTTTT. This chain uses TRBV7-3 with TRBJ2-2; D is possibly TRBD1 or TRBD2 (5 bases each). This CDR3 spans 17 amino acids. CDR1 is SGHTA, CDR2 FQGTGA, per germline. Trimming stripped 4 bases from V and 1 base from J, with 16 bases between.

The chain uses TRBV29-1 and TRBJ2-7, with TRBD1 as a possible D gene (6 bases). The V gene lost 4 bases and the J gene lost 4 bases, with 11 bases spanning the gap. This CDR3 has 12 amino acids. CDR1 is SQVTM, CDR2 ANQGSEA, per germline. The CDR3 nucleotides are TGCAGCGTTGGGACAGCGACATACGAGCAGTACTTC. It specifies CSVGTATYEQYF.

The V call is TRBV10-3, the J call TRBJ1-1; possibly TRBD1 for D (6 bases). Trimming left V 3 bases short and J 4 bases short, with 9 bases between. CDR1 is ENHRY and CDR2 is SYGVKD in the germline V gene. The CDR3 is 13 residues long. CDR3 residues: CAISEGGATEAFF. The CDR3 nucleotides are TGTGCCATCAGTGAAGGGGGGGCCACTGAAGCTTTCTTT.

The chain joins TRBV4-2 to TRBJ2-5; possibly TRBD2 for D (6 bases). With 3 bases removed from V and 5 bases from J, the gap between germline ends came to 16 bases. Per germline, CDR1 LGHNA and CDR2 YNFKEQ. The CDR3 is made up of 15 amino acids. The DNA of the CDR3 is TGTGCCAGCAGCCAGGGGGGAGTAACCCGCGAGACCCAGTACTTC. This translates into CASSQGGVTRETQYF.

J is TRBJ1-2 and V is TRBV7-2; 10 nucleotides match TRBD1. The CDR3 extends over 14 amino acids. The germline gives CDR1 SGHTA, CDR2 FQGNSA. Losses at the gene ends were 3 bases for V and 4 bases for J; bases not matched to a gene: 2. CDR3 coding DNA: TGTGCCAGCAGCTTTGGACAGGGGGGCTATGGCTACACCTTC. Its protein is CASSFGQGGYGYTF.

The J gene is TRBJ1-5, the V gene TRBV6-2 or TRBV6-3, with D perhaps matching TRBD1 (5 bases). V was cut by 4 bases and J by 0 bases, with 10 bases left in between. There are 15 residues in the CDR3. CDR1 MNHEY and CDR2 SVGEGT come from the germline V gene. Here the CDR3 DNA reads TGTGCCAGCAGTTTTTGGGGGAATAGCAATCAGCCCCAGCATTTT. Protein sequence: CASSFWGNSNQPQHF.

The V gene is TRBV4-1, the J gene TRBJ2-6, with TRBD2 matching over 7 bases. This CDR3 has 19 amino acids. V dropped 0 bases and J dropped 2; count of bases not matched to a gene: 10. Germline V gives CDR1 MGHRA, CDR2 YSYEKL. CDR3 sequence (DNA): TGCGCCAGCAGCCAAGAACGGGGGAGGGCCACCCCTGGGGCCAACGTCCTGACTTTC. This sequence encodes CASSQERGRATPGANVLTF.

The rearrangement joins TRBV20-1 to TRBJ1-6; D remains ambiguous. CDR3 size: 13 residues. V was clipped by 6 bases and J by 10 bases, with 16 bases between them. Germline-derived CDR1 and CDR2 are DFQATT and SNEGSKA (reference sequence). CDR3 DNA: TGCAGTGCCAGTACCGGACCCGGCTCACCCCTCCACTTT. Protein sequence: CSASTGPGSPLHF.

This clone has a single count. The chain recombines TRBV29-1 with TRBJ2-2; 9 bases are a match to TRBD1. The CDR3 has 15 residues. CDR1 is SQVTM, CDR2 ANQGSEA, per germline. J lost 7 bases, V lost 0 bases, and 6 bases had no gene match. The CDR3 region has the DNA TGCAGCGTTGAAGAAGCTAGGACAGGGGTCGGGGAGCTGTTTTTT. It yields the protein CSVEEARTGVGELFF.

Here the CDR3 DNA reads TGTGCCACCAGCAGAGATGCGGCAACTAATGAAAAACTGTTTTTT. It specifies CATSRDAATNEKLFF. V is TRBV15 and J is TRBJ1-4; no reliable D call. This CDR3 comprises 15 residues. Trimming left V 0 bases short and J 0 bases short, with 5 bases between. Germline CDR1 is LNHNV and CDR2 is YYDKDF (reference sequence). Variable domain in full (rest from reference TRBV15 and TRBJ1-4): DAMVIQNPRYQVTQFGKPVTLSCSQTLNHNVMYWYQQKSSQAPKLLFHYYDKDFNNEADTPDNFQSRRPNTSFCFLDIRSPGLGDTAMYLCATSRDAATNEKLFFGSGTQLSVL.

In its sample, this clone was seen a few times. The chain employs TRBV25-1 and TRBJ2-7, with D perhaps given as TRBD1 or TRBD2 (5 bases each). This CDR3 spans 16 amino acids. V was shortened by 3 bases and J by 2 bases, with 17 bases between the two germline ends. In germline, CDR1 is MGHDK, CDR2 SYGVNS. This chain's CDR3 is CASSDTSRGAPYEQYF. The CDR3 coding sequence is TGTGCCAGCAGTGATACCAGTCGAGGGGCCCCCTACGAGCAGTACTTC.

V and J are TRBV19 and TRBJ1-1; perhaps TRBD1 as D (6 bases). This CDR3 contains 15 residues. Germline assignment: CDR1 LNHDA and CDR2 SQIVND (reference sequence). The V end lost 6 bases, the J end lost 0 bases, and 14 bases lay between the germline ends. The CDR3 DNA reads TGTGCCAGTAGCCCTCCGGGGGGCTTGAACACTGAAGCTTTCTTT. The encoded protein is CASSPPGGLNTEAFF.

This chain connects TRBV6-5 to TRBJ1-5; D is undetermined. V dropped 4 bases and J dropped 3 bases, with 7 bases sitting between them. Germline-derived CDR1 and CDR2 are MNHEY and SVGAGI. The CDR3 covers 13 residues. CDR3 residues: CASSFTVNQPQHF. DNA for the CDR3: TGTGCCAGCAGTTTCACGGTCAATCAGCCCCAGCATTTT.

This chain joins TRBV4-3 and TRBJ2-3; possible D gene TRBD2, 5 bases. The V end was cut by 0 bases, the J end by 4 bases, with 11 bases between. Germline V gene lookup returns CDR1 LGHNA and CDR2 YSLEER. The CDR3 is made up of 15 amino acids. CDR3 sequence reads: CASSQDRDASDTQYF. The CDR3 DNA sequence: TGCGCCAGCAGCCAAGATCGGGATGCGTCAGATACGCAGTATTTT.

The rearrangement joins TRBV28 to TRBJ1-1, with TRBD1 identical over 10 bases. In germline, CDR1 is MDHEN, CDR2 SYDVKM. V gave up 5 bases and J gave up 4 bases; unmatched junction bases: 7. The CDR3 has 15 amino acids. The CDR3 sequence: CASSNMGQGSTEAFF. CDR3 sequence (DNA): TGTGCCAGCAGTAACATGGGACAGGGGAGCACTGAAGCTTTCTTT.

The chain combines TRBV6-2 or TRBV6-3 with TRBJ1-5; no clear D. V lost 2 bases to trimming and J lost 3 bases, with 5 bases between them. Germline V gene sequence: CDR1 MNHEY, CDR2 SVGEGT. The CDR3 consists of 13 residues. CDR3 in amino acids: CASSYVVNQPQHF. In DNA, the CDR3 is TGTGCCAGCAGTTACGTGGTCAATCAGCCCCAGCATTTT.

V and J are TRBV19 and TRBJ2-1; TRBD2 matches at 11 bases. V shed 5 bases and J 7 bases; nucleotides not matched to a gene: 7. Germline V gene lookup returns CDR1 LNHDA and CDR2 SQIVND (reference sequence). There are 15 residues in the CDR3. The DNA of the CDR3 is TGTGCCAGTAGTGCCCGACTAGCGGGGTGGAATGAGCAGTTCTTC. Translating it yields CASSARLAGWNEQFF.

The chain links TRBV7-2 to TRBJ2-5; D call uncertain. V lost 0 bases, J lost 2 bases, and 7 bases lay in between. The germline V gene has CDR1 SGHTA and CDR2 FQGNSA. The CDR3 extends over 14 amino acids. The CDR3 region is CASSLAGKQETQYF. The CDR3, as DNA: TGTGCCAGCAGCTTAGCTGGCAAGCAAGAGACCCAGTACTTC.

The chain recombines TRBV19 with TRBJ2-7, with 7 bases fitting TRBD1. The CDR3 runs 14 residues. V lost 6 bases, J lost 0 bases, and 5 bases stayed unmatched. Germline V gives CDR1 LNHDA, CDR2 SQIVND (reference sequence). The CDR3 DNA follows: TGTGCCAGTAGGCCGACAGGGAGCTCCTACGAGCAGTACTTC. Protein product: CASRPTGSSYEQYF.

The chain employs TRBV9 and TRBJ2-4, with D tentatively TRBD1 (5 bases). The V and J ends lost 4 bases and 10 bases respectively, with 15 bases between them. Germline assignment: CDR1 SGDLS and CDR2 YYNGEE. CDR3 size: 13 residues. The CDR3 region has the DNA TGTGCCAGCAGCATGTTAGACAGTAGGATTCAGTACTTC. Translation: CASSMLDSRIQYF.

The V gene is TRBV24-1, the J gene TRBJ2-1, with TRBD2 identical over 8 bases. After removal of 4 bases from V and 7 bases from J, the junction contained 11 bases not matched to a gene. Germline-derived CDR1 and CDR2 are KGHDR and SFDVKD. The CDR3 spans 16 residues. The CDR3 spells CATSEAGAGGDNEQFF. The CDR3 region has the DNA TGTGCCACCAGTGAAGCGGGGGCTGGAGGGGATAATGAGCAGTTCTTC.

The V call is TRBV18, the J call TRBJ1-5, with 7 bases fitting TRBD1. V lost 5 bases and J lost 4; bases outside the gene matches: 5. The CDR3 loop spans 14 amino acids. The germline V gene encodes CDR1 KGHSH and CDR2 LQKENI. Written as DNA, the CDR3 is TGTGCCAGCTCAGAAGGGACAGAGAATCAGCCCCAGCATTTT. This sequence encodes CASSEGTENQPQHF.

The V call is TRBV28, the J call TRBJ1-6, with 8 bases lining up with TRBD1. Per germline, CDR1 MDHEN and CDR2 SYDVKM. Germline trimming cut 6 bases from V and 1 base from J; bases unmatched to any gene: 14. CDR3 length equals 19 residues. This chain's CDR3 is CASSPDRASGLSYNSPLHF. CDR3 in DNA: TGTGCCAGCAGCCCGGACAGGGCTTCGGGTCTGTCCTATAATTCACCCCTCCACTTT. Complete variable domain (other parts from reference TRBV28 and TRBJ1-6): DVKVTQSSRYLVKRTGEKVFLECVQDMDHENMFWYRQDPGLGLRLIYFSYDVKMKEKGDIPEGYSVSREKKERFSLILESASTNQTSMYLCASSPDRASGLSYNSPLHFGNGTRLTVT.

Remarks on this clone: Mismatch with germline at one junction end may stem from a read error. DNA of the CDR3: TGTGCCAGCAGCGTAGAGGGGGCGGGAGGCCTACTCTTC. Translated, it gives CASSVEGAGGLLF. This rearrangement joins TRBV9 to TRBJ2-1, with a possible D match to TRBD2 (8 bases). There are 13 residues in the CDR3. Germline-derived CDR1 and CDR2 are SGDLS and YYNGEE.